The subject of this entry is one T cell receptor beta chain. The antigen remains unidentified. This entry belongs to a study of T cells in Graves' hyperthyroidism and ophthalmopathy. Study-level findings and limits: The authors' 13 V-J model separated ophthalmopathy from stable hyperthyroidism. Model predictions of ophthalmopathy came a median approximately 6 months before onset.

Hyperthyroidism was newly diagnosed in patients aged 18 to 65 (duration under 2 months). Diagnosis relied on clinical symptoms, serum thyroxine and TRAb, thyroid ultrasound and orbital computed tomography. The V gene lost 2 bases and the J gene lost 10 bases, with 13 bases spanning the gap. Germline V lookup: CDR1 SGHDT, CDR2 YYEEEE. CDR3 length: 14 residues. TCR beta CDR3 sequences were amplified from RNA transcripts. Carried out on the TCR CDR3, a first-round RT-PCR used the HTBI primer set. TCRdb called the multiplex PCR reads again in MiXCR, with one record for every CDR3 protein. The sample has about 290,000 distinct CDR3 sequences, roughly 15% seen once.

Specimen: blood. This sequence was found in a man aged 25-40 years with Graves' hyperthyroidism. The chain carries TRBV5-6 and TRBJ1-6, with D unresolved. The CDR3 bases are TGTGCCAGCAGCTTCGGAACCCCTGGGTCACCCCTCCACTTT. Its translation is CASSFGTPGSPLHF.